The 30 T cell receptor beta chains below all came from one sample that was sequenced in a study of T cell responses to AZD1222 COVID-19 vaccine (dated by TCRdb to the early 2020s). Library creation used the immunoSEQ multiplex PCR assay. TCRdb stores this immuneACCESS table with in-frame sequences only. Part of the clones is absent; in the studies checked, under half of the shortfall reflects unresolved V genes, and no reason is known for the rest. The sample yields more than 100,000 clones; around 86% were counted once. The ten largest clones add up to roughly 1.2% of the sample. Reading the label with the study, this specimen's time point is: baseline before first vaccination. This sample comprised peripheral blood, obtained on day 0 of AZD1222 vaccination. Receptors were obtained from an adult in good health.

Details on this clone: This sample includes further DNA sequences coding for the same CDR3. The chain recombines TRBV19 with TRBJ1-1; D is unclear. This CDR3 has 13 amino acids. Germline V gives CDR1 LNHDA, CDR2 SQIVND (reference sequence). With 2 bases removed from V and 2 bases from J, the gap between germline ends came to 6 bases. CDR3 coding DNA: TGTGCCAGTAGTATAAGCCTAAACACTGAAGCTTTCTTT. It encodes CASSISLNTEAFF.

CDR3 bases: TGTGCCAGTAGTATCGGGGGATCGGGCGGCTACACCTTC. This sequence encodes CASSIGGSGGYTF. This sequence joins TRBV19 and TRBJ1-2; TRBD1 might be the D (5 bases). This CDR3 spans 13 amino acids. V lost 3 bases to trimming and J lost 8 bases, with 13 bases between them. From germline, CDR1 is LNHDA and CDR2 SQIVND (reference sequence).

The CDR3 loop reads CASSLRHQETQYF. The DNA for the CDR3 is TGTGCCAGCAGCTTGAGGCACCAAGAGACCCAGTACTTC. The V and J genes are TRBV5-4 and TRBJ2-5; D call uncertain. Germline V gene data show CDR1 as SGHNT and CDR2 as YYREEE (reference sequence). The ends were cut back, 1 base at V and 0 bases at J, with 4 bases in the middle. The CDR3 has 13 residues. The full variable domain, completed using reference TRBV5-4 and TRBJ2-5, is ETGVTQSPTHLIKTRGQQVTLRCSSQSGHNTVSWYQQALGQGPQFIFQYYREEENGRGNFPPRFSGLQFPNYSSELNVNALELDDSALYLCASSLRHQETQYFGPGTRLLVL.

This clone was seen just once. The rearrangement joins TRBV7-9 to TRBJ2-7; D gene ambiguous. The CDR3 loop spans 14 amino acids. In germline, CDR1 is SEHNR, CDR2 FQNEAQ (reference sequence). Trimming shortened V by 5 bases and J by 5 bases, and 16 bases separated the two germline ends. The chain's CDR3 is CASSLEPIRDEQYF. The CDR3 DNA follows: TGTGCCAGCAGCCTGGAACCGATTCGGGACGAGCAGTACTTC. The complete variable domain, with remaining parts taken from reference TRBV7-9 and TRBJ2-7, reads DTGVSQNPRHKITKRGQNVTFRCDPISEHNRLYWYRQTLGQGPEFLTYFQNEAQLEKSRLLSDRFSAERPKGSFSTLEIQRTEQGDSAMYLCASSLEPIRDEQYFGPGTRLTVT.

V usage is TRBV18 and J usage is TRBJ1-1; D may be TRBD1 (5 bases). Germline V CDR1 and CDR2: KGHSH, LQKENI. Trimming removed 3 bases at V and 1 base at J, with 6 bases between. The CDR3 extends over 13 amino acids. The CDR3 nucleotides are TGTGCCAGCTCACCGAGGGGGAACACTGAAGCTTTCTTT. Translating it yields CASSPRGNTEAFF.

A single count supports this clone. This sequence joins TRBV2 and TRBJ1-1; D is unclear. In germline, CDR1 is SNHLY, CDR2 FYNNEI. This CDR3 comprises 12 residues. Trimming removed 9 bases from V and 4 bases from J, with 12 bases in between. Written as DNA, the CDR3 is TGTGCCAGAGGCCCTAGGGCCACTGAAGCTTTCTTT. It yields the protein CARGPRATEAFF. Looking up the rest from reference TRBV2 and TRBJ1-1 gives the full variable domain: EPEVTQTPSHQVTQMGQEVILRCVPISNHLYFYWYRQILGQKVEFLVSFYNNEISEKSEIFDDQFSVERPDGSNFTLKIRSTKLEDSAMYFCARGPRATEAFFGQGTRLTVV.

The chain couples TRBV29-1 to TRBJ2-7; D unresolved. Germline loops: CDR1 SQVTM, CDR2 ANQGSEA. V lost 4 bases, J lost 3 bases, and 7 bases lay in between. This CDR3 contains 11 residues. CDR3 nucleotides: TGCAGCGTTGGTGATTTCTACGAGCAGTACTTC. Translating it yields CSVGDFYEQYF.

This sequence joins TRBV7-2 and TRBJ1-5, with 8 bases lining up with TRBD1. From germline, CDR1 is SGHTA and CDR2 FQGNSA. Trimming at V came to 5 bases and at J to 3 bases, leaving 3 bases not matched to a gene. This CDR3 is 14 amino acids long. The CDR3 nucleotides read TGTGCCAGCAGCAGGACAGGGAACAATCAGCCCCAGCATTTT. It encodes CASSRTGNNQPQHF.

The rearrangement uses TRBV4-2 and TRBJ1-5; 8 bases map to TRBD1. Germline CDR1 and CDR2: LGHNA and YNFKEQ. The junction had 12 bases not matched to a gene; V was cut back by 3 bases and J by 5 bases. The CDR3 runs 17 residues. The CDR3 is CASSQDYLGQEDQPQHF. The CDR3 DNA follows: TGTGCCAGCAGCCAGGATTATCTGGGACAGGAGGATCAGCCCCAGCATTTT.

The count of this clone is one. The CDR3 loop is CASSEIYGNRVAFF. Written as DNA, the CDR3 is TGTGCCAGCAGTGAAATTTATGGGAACAGGGTGGCTTTCTTT. The rearrangement uses TRBV6-1 and TRBJ1-1, with TRBD1 as a possible D gene (6 bases). The V end lost 2 bases, the J end lost 11 bases, and 18 bases lay between the germline ends. CDR1 is MNHNS and CDR2 is SASEGT in the germline V gene. This CDR3 is 14 amino acids long.

This chain links TRBV27 with TRBJ2-7; 9 bases are shared with TRBD2. Per germline, CDR1 MNHEY and CDR2 SMNVEV (reference sequence). The CDR3 extends over 14 amino acids. V gave up 2 bases and J gave up 6 bases; unmatched junction bases: 5. CDR3 nucleotide sequence: TGTGCCAGCAGTTTAGCGGGACTAGCTAGCGAGCAGTACTTC. This translates into CASSLAGLASEQYF.

This chain connects TRBV3-1 (or the pseudogene TRBV3-2) to TRBJ2-7; D remains ambiguous. The CDR3 sequence is 16 residues long. Between the trimmed V and J ends, which lost 4 bases and 3 bases, there was a span of 19 bases. Germline V CDR1 and CDR2: LGHDT, YNNKEL (reference sequence). The CDR3 DNA reads TGTGCCAGCAGCCCACCTCCGGTGGACCGAAACTACGAGCAGTACTTC. Translating it yields CASSPPPVDRNYEQYF.

V usage is TRBV7-9 and J usage is TRBJ1-1; D is undetermined. The CDR3 runs to 11 residues. Germline assignment: CDR1 SEHNR and CDR2 FQNEAQ (reference sequence). Trimming took 4 bases from V and 8 from J, leaving 8 bases between them. The CDR3 sequence is CASSYGIEAFF. The CDR3 coding sequence is TGTGCCAGCAGCTACGGGATCGAAGCTTTCTTT. The whole variable domain, remainder taken from reference TRBV7-9 and TRBJ1-1, is DTGVSQNPRHKITKRGQNVTFRCDPISEHNRLYWYRQTLGQGPEFLTYFQNEAQLEKSRLLSDRFSAERPKGSFSTLEIQRTEQGDSAMYLCASSYGIEAFFGQGTRLTVV.

The V call is TRBV29-1, the J call TRBJ1-2; no clear D. The length of the CDR3 is 10 residues. The V end was cut by 5 bases, the J end by 14 bases, with 15 bases between. The germline gives CDR1 SQVTM, CDR2 ANQGSEA. The CDR3 is CSVRGERETF. Written as DNA, the CDR3 is TGCAGCGTTCGCGGGGAGCGCGAAACCTTC. The full variable domain, with the rest looked up from reference TRBV29-1 and TRBJ1-2, is SAVISQKPSRDICQRGTSLTIQCQVDSQVTMMFWYRQQPGQSLTLIATANQGSEATYESGFVIDKFPISRPNLTFSTLTVSNMSPEDSSIYLCSVRGERETFGSGTRLTVV.

The chain is built from TRBV6-5 and TRBJ1-5; D might be TRBD1 (6 bases). The CDR3 runs 13 residues. V was clipped by 6 bases and J by 5 bases, with 11 bases between them. Per the germline V gene, CDR1 is MNHEY and CDR2 is SVGAGI. The CDR3 loop is CASSYREDQPQHF. DNA of the CDR3: TGTGCCAGCAGCTACAGGGAAGATCAGCCCCAGCATTTT.

This chain connects TRBV5-6 to TRBJ2-7; D not certain. Germline lookup yields CDR1 SGHDT and CDR2 YYEEEE. The CDR3 covers 17 residues. V was clipped by 7 bases and J by 3 bases, with 26 bases between them. The CDR3 here is CASGFRTTSRRYYEQYF. As DNA, the CDR3 is TGTGCCAGCGGGTTTCGAACCACCTCGCGACGATACTACGAGCAGTACTTC.

As for this clone: An end of the junction does not agree with germline; a read error may underlie this. The V and J genes are TRBV10-3 and TRBJ1-1; 8 bases fit TRBD1. This CDR3 is 16 amino acids long. The V gene's germline CDR1 is ENHRY and CDR2 SYGVKD. The CDR3 coding sequence is TGTGCCATCAGAGCCACAGGGGGTGGGAGGAACTCTGAAGCTTTCTTT. Translation gives CAIRATGGGRNSEAFF.

The rearrangement joins TRBV3-1 (or the pseudogene TRBV3-2) to TRBJ2-7, with D possibly called TRBD1 or TRBD2 (5 bases each). CDR1 LGHDT and CDR2 YNNKEL come from the germline V gene (reference sequence). V lost 1 base to trimming and J lost 5 bases, with 21 bases between them. CDR3 length equals 17 residues. The CDR3 nucleotides read TGTGCCAGCAGCCAAGTGGCCGGGACGCCCACTACCAACGAGCAGTACTTC. This encodes CASSQVAGTPTTNEQYF.

The chain recombines TRBV5-1 with TRBJ2-3, with D perhaps TRBD1 or TRBD2 (5 bases each). The V end lost 2 bases, the J end lost 3 bases, and 13 bases lay between the germline ends. The CDR3 is 15 amino acids. The germline CDR1 and CDR2 sequences are SGHRS and YFSETQ. Here the CDR3 DNA reads TGCGCCAGCAGCTTTGCCGGGGCGCCGACAGATACGCAGTATTTT. It encodes CASSFAGAPTDTQYF.

The V gene is TRBV25-1, the J gene TRBJ1-1, with 7 bases fitting TRBD1. The J segment lost 4 bases and the V segment lost 5 bases, leaving 13 bases of the junction unmatched. CDR1 and CDR2 (germline): MGHDK, SYGVNS. The CDR3 consists of 16 residues. For the CDR3, the DNA is TGTGCCAGCAGTCTACAGGGGTCTATTAGGGGCACTGAAGCTTTCTTT. Protein sequence: CASSLQGSIRGTEAFF. The full variable domain, in which reference TRBV25-1 and TRBJ1-1 provide the parts outside the CDR3, is EADIYQTPRYLVIGTGKKITLECSQTMGHDKMYWYQQDPGMELHLIHYSYGVNSTEKGDLSSESTVSRIRTEHFPLTLESARPSHTSQYLCASSLQGSIRGTEAFFGQGTRLTVV.

V is TRBV3-1 (or the pseudogene TRBV3-2) and J is TRBJ2-5; 10 bases line up with TRBD1. V lost 1 base to trimming and J lost 4 bases; unmatched junction nucleotides: 3. The CDR3 runs 15 residues. Per the germline V gene, CDR1 is LGHDT and CDR2 is YNNKEL (reference sequence). In nucleotides, the CDR3 is TGTGCCAGCAGCCAAGGACAGGGGGCGGGAGAGACCCAGTACTTC. Residues: CASSQGQGAGETQYF.

A few counts support this clone. The chain employs TRBV12-5 and TRBJ1-6; D is uncertain. Trimming cost V 5 bases and J 4 bases, with 12 bases left between them. CDR1 is LGHNT and CDR2 is FRNRAP in the germline V gene. The CDR3 is 15 amino acids. This CDR3 is CASGPGQEYNSPLHF. The DNA for the CDR3 is TGTGCTAGTGGTCCCGGCCAGGAGTATAATTCACCCCTCCACTTT.

This chain uses TRBV5-4 with TRBJ2-3; TRBD2 matches 9 bases. CDR3 length equals 15 residues. With V trimmed by 2 bases and J by 3 bases, 4 bases remained unmatched. In germline, CDR1 is SGHNT, CDR2 YYREEE (reference sequence). The CDR3 DNA follows: TGTGCCAGCAGCTTTAGCGGGGGATTGACAGATACGCAGTATTTT. It encodes CASSFSGGLTDTQYF.

The V call is TRBV3-1 (or the pseudogene TRBV3-2), the J call TRBJ1-1; 10 positions agree with TRBD1. Germline V gene sequence: CDR1 LGHDT, CDR2 YNNKEL (reference sequence). The CDR3 consists of 14 residues. V lost 1 base to trimming and J lost 4 bases; unmatched junction nucleotides: 0. CDR3 sequence (DNA): TGTGCCAGCAGCCAAGGGGACAGGGGCACTGAAGCTTTCTTT. Translated, it gives CASSQGDRGTEAFF.

This chain uses TRBV10-1 with TRBJ1-1; D is ambiguous. V was shortened by 3 bases and J by 5 bases, with 13 bases between the two germline ends. Per the germline V gene, CDR1 is WNHNN and CDR2 is SYGVQD (reference sequence). This CDR3 has 14 residues. CDR3 in DNA: TGCGCCAGCAGTGAAAGGCAGTACGGGACTGAAGCTTTCTTT. Residues: CASSERQYGTEAFF.

J is TRBJ1-6 and V is TRBV6-5, with D unresolved. Germline V CDR1 and CDR2: MNHEY, SVGAGI. The V end was cut by 7 bases, the J end by 6 bases, with 10 bases between. The CDR3 is 13 residues long. CDR3 in amino acids: CASMARINSPLHF. In DNA, the CDR3 is TGTGCCAGCATGGCACGTATTAATTCACCCCTCCACTTT.

This chain links TRBV11-2 with TRBJ2-1, with a possible D match to TRBD2 (6 bases). The CDR3 consists of 16 residues. CDR1 is SGHAT and CDR2 is FQNNGV in the germline V gene. V was pared by 2 bases and J by 0 bases, with 11 bases between. CDR3 loop: CASSLNGGSSYNEQFF. For the CDR3, the DNA is TGTGCCAGCAGCTTAAACGGGGGTAGCTCCTACAATGAGCAGTTCTTC. Supplemented by reference TRBV11-2 and TRBJ2-1, the full variable domain reads EAGVAQSPRYKIIEKRQSVAFWCNPISGHATLYWYQQILGQGPKLLIQFQNNGVVDDSQLPKDRFSAERLKGVDSTLKIQPAKLEDSAVYLCASSLNGGSSYNEQFFGPGTRLTVL.

The CDR3 here is CASTLQGYNEQFF. In DNA form, the CDR3 reads TGTGCCAGCACCCTTCAGGGGTACAATGAGCAGTTCTTC. The chain joins TRBV2 to TRBJ2-1, with a tentative D call TRBD1 (6 bases). Deletions cut 7 bases from V and 4 bases from J, with 11 bases between. The CDR3 covers 13 residues. CDR1 and CDR2 (germline): SNHLY, FYNNEI.

The chain links TRBV5-8 to TRBJ1-5; possibly TRBD1 for D (6 bases). Germline V gene lookup returns CDR1 SGHTS and CDR2 YDEGEE. The CDR3 runs to 13 residues. The V end lost 4 bases, the J end lost 7 bases, and 12 bases lay between the germline ends. CDR3 region: CASSLQGLQPQHF. CDR3 coding DNA: TGTGCCAGCAGCCTACAGGGTTTGCAGCCCCAGCATTTT. Using reference TRBV5-8 and TRBJ1-5 for the parts outside the CDR3, the full variable domain is EAGVTQSPTHLIKTRGQQATLRCSPISGHTSVYWYQQALGLGLQFLLWYDEGEERNRGNFPPRFSGRQFPNYSSELNVNALELEDSALYLCASSLQGLQPQHFGDGTRLSIL.

The chain carries TRBV6-1 and TRBJ2-2; D possibly uses TRBD1 or TRBD2 (5 bases each). This CDR3 comprises 19 residues. Per germline, CDR1 MNHNS and CDR2 SASEGT. The V end lost 2 bases, the J end lost 1 base, and 20 bases lay between the germline ends. The DNA for the CDR3 is TGTGCCAGCAGTGAACCTAGGGTTGAGGGAACAGGGAACACCGGGGAGCTGTTTTTT. Protein product: CASSEPRVEGTGNTGELFF.